Below are 22 T cell receptor beta chains sequenced from a single sample in a study of blood T cell repertoires in COVID-19 (dated by TCRdb to the early 2020s). The library was made by the immunoSEQ multiplex PCR assay. TCRdb obtained this table from immuneACCESS and retained in-frame rearrangements with V and J assigned. These tables miss some clones; where compared with another copy, unresolved V genes account for less than half of the shortfall, and the remainder is unexplained. Here the sample has about 100,000 clones; approximately 92% occur a single time. The ten largest clonotypes hold about 4% of the sample. Source material: peripheral blood. The receptors originated from a man between 18 and 35 years old with acute or convalescent COVID-19.

V is TRBV13 and J is TRBJ2-5, with 10 bases identical to TRBD2. Germline loops: CDR1 PRHDT, CDR2 FYEKMQ (reference sequence). Losses at the gene ends were 3 bases for V and 1 base for J; bases not matched to a gene: 5. This CDR3 is 16 amino acids long. CDR3 in amino acids: CASSFRRLAGQETQYF. The CDR3 bases are TGTGCCAGCAGCTTCCGTCGACTAGCGGGCCAAGAGACCCAGTACTTC.

This clone was seen more than once but under ten times. The chain carries TRBV3-1 (or the pseudogene TRBV3-2) and TRBJ1-1; a weak D match, TRBD1 (5 bases). The CDR3 has 12 amino acids. The germline CDR1 and CDR2 sequences are LGHDT and YNNKEL (reference sequence). Deletions cut 7 bases from V and 4 bases from J, with 10 bases between. The CDR3 nucleotides are TGTGCCAGCACCCGGGGGTTCACTGAAGCTTTCTTT. It translates to CASTRGFTEAFF.

This chain connects TRBV7-2 to TRBJ1-2, with 9 bases aligning to TRBD1. Germline CDR1 and CDR2: SGHTA and FQGNSA. The CDR3 spans 14 residues. Losses at the gene ends were 1 base for V and 8 bases for J; bases not matched to a gene: 5. The CDR3 nucleotides read TGTGCCAGCAGCTTAGGGGACAGGGCGCGGGGCTACACCTTC. Translated: CASSLGDRARGYTF.

The chain joins TRBV19 to TRBJ1-2; the D gene is possibly TRBD1 (5 bases). This CDR3 contains 13 residues. Germline loops: CDR1 LNHDA, CDR2 SQIVND (reference sequence). V lost 3 bases and J 4 bases, leaving 9 bases between the germline ends. CDR3 coding DNA: TGTGCCAGTAGTATGGCAGGGTCCTATGGCTACACCTTC. Protein product: CASSMAGSYGYTF.

The genes are TRBV27 and TRBJ2-3, with 13 positions matching TRBD2. The V segment lost 3 bases and the J segment 1 base; nucleotides outside the gene matches: 7. The CDR3 covers 18 residues. Germline V CDR1 and CDR2: MNHEY, SMNVEV (reference sequence). CDR3 nucleotide sequence: TGTGCCAGCAGTTTGGTACTAGCGGGAGGGCCGGGCACAGATACGCAGTATTTT. Translating it yields CASSLVLAGGPGTDTQYF.

The chain couples TRBV9 to TRBJ1-3, with no clear D. Germline lookup yields CDR1 SGDLS and CDR2 YYNGEE. The CDR3 has 13 amino acids. The germline V and J ends were trimmed by 5 bases and 4 bases, with 10 bases remaining between them. CDR3 sequence reads: CASSNPGGNTIYF. The CDR3 DNA is TGTGCCAGCAGTAACCCTGGCGGAAACACCATATATTTT.

The chain carries TRBV9 and TRBJ2-1; maybe TRBD1 (6 bases). The V and J ends lost 2 bases and 4 bases respectively, with 10 bases between them. The CDR3 consists of 14 residues. Germline CDR1 SGDLS, CDR2 YYNGEE. The CDR3 reads CASSVGTSYNEQFF. The DNA for the CDR3 is TGTGCCAGCAGCGTCGGGACATCGTACAATGAGCAGTTCTTC.

This rearrangement joins TRBV9 to TRBJ1-3; 7 nucleotides agree with TRBD1. The CDR3 sequence is 14 residues long. Germline V lookup: CDR1 SGDLS, CDR2 YYNGEE. The junction had 5 bases not matched to a gene; V was cut back by 6 bases and J by 2 bases. The DNA of the CDR3 is TGTGCCAGCAACAGGGGACAAGCTGGAAACACCATATATTTT. It is translated as CASNRGQAGNTIYF.

The chain carries TRBV2 and TRBJ1-2, with D possibly TRBD1 on 5 matching bases. Trimming stripped 2 bases from V and 4 bases from J, with 11 bases between. The germline V gene has CDR1 SNHLY and CDR2 FYNNEI. This CDR3 has 14 amino acids. The CDR3 DNA sequence: TGTGCCAGCAGTGAAAGGAGGGGTAGCTATGGCTACACCTTC. Its protein product is CASSERRGSYGYTF.

The gene calls are TRBV3-1 (or the pseudogene TRBV3-2) and TRBJ2-1; 8 nucleotides line up with TRBD2. Germline CDR1 is LGHDT and CDR2 is YNNKEL (reference sequence). CDR3 length: 14 residues. With V trimmed by 8 bases and J by 7 bases, 10 bases remained unmatched. The CDR3 reads CASGYGRAANEQFF. CDR3 DNA: TGTGCCAGCGGGTACGGGAGGGCTGCAAATGAGCAGTTCTTC.

V gene TRBV19 combines with J gene TRBJ1-3, with D possibly TRBD1 on 5 matching bases. V was shortened by 6 bases and J by 0 bases, with 9 bases between the two germline ends. This CDR3 is built from 14 residues. The germline V gene has CDR1 LNHDA and CDR2 SQIVND (reference sequence). The CDR3 sequence: CASSQTVSGNTIYF. CDR3 in DNA: TGTGCCAGTAGCCAGACAGTCTCTGGAAACACCATATATTTT.

The chain has TRBV5-6 and TRBJ2-5; D gene uncertain. Germline V CDR1 and CDR2: SGHDT, YYEEEE. The CDR3 extends over 12 amino acids. V lost 0 bases to trimming and J lost 5 bases, with 5 bases between them. The CDR3 is CASSLVSETQYF. For the CDR3, the DNA is TGTGCCAGCAGCTTGGTGAGTGAGACCCAGTACTTC.

J is TRBJ2-7 and V is TRBV4-1; 10 bases line up with TRBD2. J gave up 5 bases and V 4 bases, and 11 bases lay outside the gene matches. The CDR3 runs to 16 residues. CDR1 and CDR2 from the germline V gene are MGHRA and YSYEKL. The CDR3 nucleotides are TGCGCCAGCAGCCTACAGCCCAGCGGGAGGGACCACGAGCAGTACTTC. It codes for CASSLQPSGRDHEQYF.

The CDR3: CASSLQGADSTDTQYF. CDR3 in DNA: TGTGCCAGCTCACTGCAGGGGGCGGATAGCACAGATACGCAGTATTTT. This chain joins TRBV18 and TRBJ2-3; TRBD1 aligns across 8 bases. V lost 4 bases to trimming and J lost 0 bases; unmatched junction nucleotides: 6. This CDR3 is 16 amino acids long. CDR1 is KGHSH and CDR2 is LQKENI in the germline V gene.

V gene TRBV18 combines with J gene TRBJ1-2; no clear D. The germline V gene encodes CDR1 KGHSH and CDR2 LQKENI. The CDR3 covers 14 residues. Trimming cost V 6 bases and J 0 bases, with 11 bases left between them. The CDR3 sequence: CASSQEGTNYGYTF. The CDR3 nucleotides read TGTGCCAGCTCCCAGGAGGGCACTAACTATGGCTACACCTTC. Full variable domain (remainder filled in from reference TRBV18 and TRBJ1-2): NAGVMQNPRHLVRRRGQEARLRCSPMKGHSHVYWYRQLPEEGLKFMVYLQKENIIDESGMPKERFSAEFPKEGPSILRIQQVVRGDSAAYFCASSQEGTNYGYTFGSGTRLTVV.

This clone showed up just once. The chain combines TRBV10-3 with TRBJ2-5; TRBD2 agrees at 15 bases. This CDR3 comprises 14 residues. The germline V gene encodes CDR1 ENHRY and CDR2 SYGVKD. After removal of 10 bases from V and 4 bases from J, the junction contained 4 bases not matched to a gene. The CDR3 DNA follows: TGTGCCACCCGGACTAGCGGGGGGGGAGAGACCCAGTACTTC. Translation gives CATRTSGGGETQYF.

This clone was detected once. The chain combines TRBV7-9 with TRBJ1-1; D remains ambiguous. The CDR3 sequence is 15 residues long. V lost 4 bases and J 0 bases, leaving 12 bases between the germline ends. The germline gives CDR1 SEHNR, CDR2 FQNEAQ (reference sequence). The CDR3 spells CASSSISHLNTEAFF. The CDR3 DNA follows: TGTGCCAGCAGCTCCATAAGCCATTTGAACACTGAAGCTTTCTTT.

The chain employs TRBV4-1 and TRBJ2-6; 7 nucleotides match TRBD1. The CDR3 is 17 amino acids. From germline, CDR1 is MGHRA and CDR2 YSYEKL. With V trimmed by 2 bases and J by 4 bases, 8 bases remained unmatched. CDR3 protein: CASSQPRQGTGANVLTF. The CDR3 region has the DNA TGCGCCAGCAGCCAACCCCGACAGGGTACAGGGGCCAACGTCCTGACTTTC.

V gene TRBV7-9 combines with J gene TRBJ2-7; 12 bases agree with TRBD2. Germline V gene lookup returns CDR1 SEHNR and CDR2 FQNEAQ (reference sequence). V dropped 4 bases and J dropped 0; count of bases not matched to a gene: 7. CDR3 size: 17 residues. CDR3 sequence reads: CASSSLRLAGDSYEQYF. The CDR3 coding sequence is TGTGCCAGCAGCTCTTTACGACTAGCGGGAGACTCCTACGAGCAGTACTTC. The full variable domain, in which reference TRBV7-9 and TRBJ2-7 provide the parts outside the CDR3, is DTGVSQNPRHKITKRGQNVTFRCDPISEHNRLYWYRQTLGQGPEFLTYFQNEAQLEKSRLLSDRFSAERPKGSFSTLEIQRTEQGDSAMYLCASSSLRLAGDSYEQYFGPGTRLTVT.

This chain joins TRBV19 and TRBJ1-1, with TRBD1 matching over 7 bases. The V gene end was trimmed by 0 bases and the J gene end by 5 bases; junction bases not matched to a gene: 6. The V gene's germline CDR1 is LNHDA and CDR2 SQIVND (reference sequence). There are 15 residues in the CDR3. In nucleotides, the CDR3 is TGTGCCAGTAGTATAGACCGACAGGGTGGGACTGAAGCTTTCTTT. Translation: CASSIDRQGGTEAFF.

This clone is a singleton in its sample. This sequence joins TRBV24-1 and TRBJ1-1; D remains unclear. The CDR3 consists of 12 residues. Looked up from germline, CDR1 is KGHDR and CDR2 is SFDVKD. V gave up 2 bases and J gave up 2 bases, with 2 bases separating them. The CDR3 nucleotides read TGTGCCACCAGTGATTCAAACACTGAAGCTTTCTTT. The encoded protein is CATSDSNTEAFF.

V gene TRBV10-3 combines with J gene TRBJ2-2; D might be TRBD1 (5 bases). The germline V gene has CDR1 ENHRY and CDR2 SYGVKD. CDR3 size: 16 residues. V was clipped by 9 bases and J by 3 bases, with 20 bases between them. CDR3 protein: CAILRRGATDTGELFF. The DNA of the CDR3 is TGTGCCATTCTTCGACGTGGGGCGACGGACACCGGGGAGCTGTTTTTT.